The 16 T cell receptor beta chains listed next were all sequenced from one sample in a study of OX40 agonist ivuxolimab in advanced cancers. Sequenced by immunoSEQ multiplex PCR; TCRdb stores in-frame clones only, minus some. The data hold tens of thousands of clones, with about four fifths observed a single time. Specimen: CD4+ or CD8+ T cells sorted from blood, collected in a trial of the OX40 agonist ivuxolimab. Source of these receptors: an adult with an advanced solid tumor such as melanoma, head and neck, liver or kidney cancer.

This clone was detected once. The J gene is TRBJ1-5, the V gene TRBV29-1; 7 nucleotides line up with TRBD1. This CDR3 has 14 residues. Germline loops: CDR1 SQVTM, CDR2 ANQGSEA. J gave up 2 bases and V 5 bases, and 6 bases lay outside the gene matches. The CDR3 protein is CSVNLGTGNQPQHF. In DNA form, the CDR3 reads TGCAGCGTTAACCTCGGGACAGGCAATCAGCCCCAGCATTTT.

The J gene is TRBJ1-1, the V gene TRBV7-9, with D unresolved. This CDR3 is built from 14 residues. Per germline, CDR1 SEHNR and CDR2 FQNEAQ (reference sequence). V lost 8 bases to trimming and J lost 5 bases, with 18 bases between them. In DNA form, the CDR3 reads TGTGCCAGCGGAACTTTTTTCGGGGTGACTGAAGCTTTCTTT. It encodes CASGTFFGVTEAFF.

The V gene is TRBV6-6, the J gene TRBJ1-5; no reliable D call. Germline V gene data show CDR1 as MNHNY and CDR2 as SVGAGI (reference sequence). V was trimmed by 6 bases and J by 0 bases, leaving 12 bases between them. CDR3 length: 15 amino acids. Here the CDR3 DNA reads TGTGCCAGCAGAGGATCGGGTAATAGCAATCAGCCCCAGCATTTT. This sequence encodes CASRGSGNSNQPQHF.

This rearrangement joins TRBV5-1 to TRBJ2-3; 11 bases fit TRBD2. The CDR3 is 17 residues long. The J segment lost 6 bases and the V segment lost 3 bases, leaving 12 bases of the junction unmatched. CDR1 is SGHRS and CDR2 is YFSETQ in the germline V gene. The CDR3 nucleotides read TGCGCCAGCAGCTCCCTTACTAGCGGGGGAGCTGCGGATACGCAGTATTTT. Its protein product is CASSSLTSGGAADTQYF.

The V and J genes are TRBV19 and TRBJ1-3, with D possibly TRBD1 on 5 matching bases. This CDR3 contains 14 residues. From germline, CDR1 is LNHDA and CDR2 SQIVND (reference sequence). Trimming shortened V by 8 bases and J by 2 bases, and 13 bases separated the two germline ends. The CDR3 loop is CASGYLGPGNTIYF. CDR3 nucleotide sequence: TGTGCCAGTGGGTACCTGGGGCCTGGAAACACCATATATTTT.

This clone was counted once. The J gene is TRBJ2-1, the V gene TRBV29-1; TRBD2 agrees at 11 bases. Trimming took 5 bases from V and 6 from J; bases not matched to a gene: 9. In germline, CDR1 is SQVTM, CDR2 ANQGSEA. This CDR3 has 15 residues. The CDR3 is CSVYLAGGFSNEQFF. CDR3 DNA sequence: TGCAGCGTTTATCTAGCGGGGGGTTTCTCCAATGAGCAGTTCTTC.

CDR3 DNA: TGTGCCAGCAGTTATGTCGGGGCTCCTGGCTACACCTTC. Its protein product is CASSYVGAPGYTF. The chain carries TRBV6-5 and TRBJ1-2; D might be TRBD1 (5 bases). Trimming took 3 bases from V and 7 from J, leaving 12 bases between them. The germline V gene has CDR1 MNHEY and CDR2 SVGAGI. The CDR3 sequence is 13 residues long.

The V call is TRBV11-2, the J call TRBJ2-7; D gene uncertain. Trimming removed 1 base from V and 1 base from J, with 8 bases in between. Looked up from germline, CDR1 is SGHAT and CDR2 is FQNNGV. The CDR3 extends over 14 amino acids. CDR3 nucleotides: TGTGCCAGCAGCTTAGGGTCTACATCCTACGAGCAGTACGTC. It codes for CASSLGSTSYEQYV.

The genes are TRBV7-8 and TRBJ2-1; D ambiguous. Trimming took off 5 bases at V and 5 bases at J, with 13 bases between the two ends. The CDR3 contains 14 residues. Germline V gene data show CDR1 as SGHVS and CDR2 as FQNEAQ. For the CDR3, the DNA is TGTGCCAGCAGCCAAGTTGGATGGGACAATGAGCAGTTCTTC. Encoded protein: CASSQVGWDNEQFF.

This rearrangement joins TRBV10-1 to TRBJ2-1, with TRBD2 matching 8 bases. V lost 2 bases to trimming and J lost 9 bases; unmatched junction nucleotides: 12. Looked up from germline, CDR1 is WNHNN and CDR2 is SYGVQD (reference sequence). The CDR3 consists of 16 residues. CDR3: CASSETGGVIGSEQFF. CDR3 coding DNA: TGCGCCAGCAGTGAGACCGGGGGGGTTATCGGCTCTGAGCAGTTCTTC.

V and J are TRBV2 and TRBJ1-1, with a weak D call TRBD1 (6 bases). There are 15 residues in the CDR3. V was clipped by 7 bases and J by 0 bases, with 15 bases between them. Germline CDR1 SNHLY, CDR2 FYNNEI. CDR3 DNA: TGTGCCAGCACGGGGGCCGGCGGTATGAACACTGAAGCTTTCTTT. Translating it yields CASTGAGGMNTEAFF.

The chain links TRBV7-8 to TRBJ2-4; 8 nucleotides align to TRBD1. In germline, CDR1 is SGHVS, CDR2 FQNEAQ. The CDR3 is 16 amino acids. The V and J ends lost 2 bases and 10 bases, in that order; junction bases with no gene match: 13. The CDR3: CASSLNAWTGLTIQYF. The CDR3 region has the DNA TGTGCCAGCAGCTTAAACGCGTGGACAGGGCTTACTATTCAGTACTTC.

This clone was observed a few times. The chain uses TRBV4-2 and TRBJ2-7; D uncertain. V was cut by 4 bases and J by 2 bases, with 12 bases left in between. The CDR3 runs to 14 residues. Germline V gene data show CDR1 as LGHNA and CDR2 as YNFKEQ. The CDR3: CASSPEAGTYEQYV. Here the CDR3 DNA reads TGTGCCAGCAGCCCCGAGGCTGGGACCTACGAGCAGTACGTC.

The V call is TRBV7-6, the J call TRBJ2-5; 7 bases map to TRBD1. V lost 5 bases and J lost 5; bases outside the gene matches: 8. CDR3 length: 14 amino acids. Germline V gene sequence: CDR1 SGHVS, CDR2 FNYEAQ. The CDR3 here is CASSARQGSETQYF. CDR3 DNA sequence: TGTGCCAGCAGCGCCAGACAGGGTTCGGAGACCCAGTACTTC.

This chain uses TRBV5-1 with TRBJ2-1; 9 nucleotides agree with TRBD1. The J segment lost 2 bases and the V segment lost 4 bases, leaving 7 bases of the junction unmatched. CDR3 length: 16 residues. Germline lookup yields CDR1 SGHRS and CDR2 YFSETQ. CDR3 nucleotide sequence: TGCGCCAGCAGCCCTGGACAGGGGCTAACCTACAATGAGCAGTTCTTC. Its protein is CASSPGQGLTYNEQFF.

The chain has TRBV6-5 and TRBJ1-1, with D uncertain. CDR3 length: 12 residues. CDR1 MNHEY and CDR2 SVGAGI come from the germline V gene. With 6 bases removed from V and 0 bases from J, the gap between germline ends came to 5 bases. CDR3 sequence reads: CASRQVNTEAFF. The DNA for the CDR3 is TGTGCCAGCAGGCAGGTGAACACTGAAGCTTTCTTT.